The present entry profiles one T cell receptor beta chain with its context. Its specificity is not known. This CDR3 is 14 amino acids long. The V and J ends lost 4 bases and 5 bases, in that order; junction bases with no gene match: 4. Germline V lookup: CDR1 SGDLS, CDR2 YYNGEE. Amplification used 60 Vbeta primers and 13 Jbeta primers. Only in-frame clones appear in the TCRdb table, and some are missing; sequencing was by immunoSEQ multiplex PCR. The sample records approximately 200,000 clones, almost 85% being singletons. The data were obtained in a study of cytomegalovirus exposure and HLA in healthy donors. Whole-study findings and limits: The authors later linked a missense DCLRE1C variant to TCR beta V- and J-gene trimming. It was about 150 TCR beta chains that were listed as cytomegalovirus-associated.

Source material: PBMCs. The TCR sequence derives from a woman between 45 and 60 years old in good health and CMV-seronegative. The chain combines TRBV9 with TRBJ1-4; 8 nucleotides agree with TRBD1. This chain's CDR3 is CASSTWTGNEKLFF. Here the CDR3 DNA reads TGTGCCAGCAGCACTTGGACAGGGAATGAAAAACTGTTTTTT.